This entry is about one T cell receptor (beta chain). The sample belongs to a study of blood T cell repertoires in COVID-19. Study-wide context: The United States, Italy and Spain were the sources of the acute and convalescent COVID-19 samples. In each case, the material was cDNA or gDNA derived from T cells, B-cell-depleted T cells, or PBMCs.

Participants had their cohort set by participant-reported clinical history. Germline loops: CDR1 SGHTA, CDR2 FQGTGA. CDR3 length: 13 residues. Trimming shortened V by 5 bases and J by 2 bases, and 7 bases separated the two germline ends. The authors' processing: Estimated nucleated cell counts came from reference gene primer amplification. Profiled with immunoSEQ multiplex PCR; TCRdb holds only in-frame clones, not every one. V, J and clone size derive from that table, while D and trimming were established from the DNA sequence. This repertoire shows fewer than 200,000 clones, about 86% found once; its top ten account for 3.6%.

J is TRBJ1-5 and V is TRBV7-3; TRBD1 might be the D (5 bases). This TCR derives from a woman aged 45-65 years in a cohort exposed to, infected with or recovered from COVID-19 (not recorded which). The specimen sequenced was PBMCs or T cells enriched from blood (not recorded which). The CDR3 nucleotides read TGTGCCAGCAGCCGGACACGCAATCAGCCCCAGCATTTT. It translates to CASSRTRNQPQHF.